This TCR beta chain was profiled in a study of T cell responses to AZD1222 COVID-19 vaccine. Study-wide points: When two AZD1222 doses had been given, Spike-specific TCR breadth and depth rose. Donors skewed white British and female; clonal diversity was possibly underestimated. Vaccine-associated CD4 TCRs spanned spike, dominant at 160-218 and 743-854. Epitopes outside B.1.351 and B.1.1.7 mutated regions reportedly drew nearly half of spike TCRs.

To note about this clone: The target antigen is unknown.

The CDR3 runs 14 residues. The germline V gene has CDR1 LGHDT and CDR2 YNNKEL (reference sequence). The V gene end was trimmed by 1 base and the J gene end by 4 bases; junction bases not matched to a gene: 3. This table comes from immunoSEQ multiplex PCR, and its TCRdb copy is limited to in-frame clones, with some not included. The profile shows 90,000 to 130,000 clones, 70% to 90% of them singletons. The specimen comprised peripheral blood, sampled 28 days after the second AZD1222 dose. The chain joins TRBV3-1 (or the pseudogene TRBV3-2) to TRBJ1-1, with TRBD1 identical over 7 bases. This TCR was sampled from an adult who received the AZD1222 COVID-19 vaccine. The CDR3 region has the DNA TGTGCCAGCAGCCAAGCCAGGGGGGGCACTGAAGCTTTCTTT. As protein: CASSQARGGTEAFF.